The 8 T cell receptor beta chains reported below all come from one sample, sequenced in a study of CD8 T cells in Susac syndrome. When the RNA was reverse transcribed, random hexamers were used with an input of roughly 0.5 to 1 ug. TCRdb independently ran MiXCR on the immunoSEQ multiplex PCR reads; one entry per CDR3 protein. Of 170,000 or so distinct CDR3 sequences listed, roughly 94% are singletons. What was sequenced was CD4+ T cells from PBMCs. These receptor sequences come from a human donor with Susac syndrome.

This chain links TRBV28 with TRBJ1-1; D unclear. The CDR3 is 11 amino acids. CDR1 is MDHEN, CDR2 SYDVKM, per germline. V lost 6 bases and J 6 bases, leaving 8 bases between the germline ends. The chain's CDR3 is CASSRLSEAFF. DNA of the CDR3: TGTGCCAGCAGCCGGCTGTCTGAAGCTTTCTTT.

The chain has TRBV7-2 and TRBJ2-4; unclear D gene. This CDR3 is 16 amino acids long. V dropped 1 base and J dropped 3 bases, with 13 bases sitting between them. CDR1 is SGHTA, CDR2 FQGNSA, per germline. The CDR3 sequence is CASSLERYSGKNIQYF. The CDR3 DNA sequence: TGTGCCAGCAGCTTAGAAAGGTATTCGGGCAAAAACATTCAGTACTTC. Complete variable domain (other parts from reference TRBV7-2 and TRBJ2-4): GAGVSQSPSNKVTEKGKDVELRCDPISGHTALYWYRQSLGQGLEFLIYFQGNSAPDKSGLPSDRFSAERTGGSVSTLTIQRTQQEDSAVYLCASSLERYSGKNIQYFGAGTRLSVL.

The CDR3 DNA follows: TGTGCCAGCAGCTTGTTAACCGGGGGAAACACCATATATTTT. It encodes CASSLLTGGNTIYF. This rearrangement joins TRBV5-6 to TRBJ1-3; no clear D gene. V lost 1 base to trimming and J lost 4 bases, with 9 bases between them. The CDR3 contains 14 residues. CDR1 is SGHDT and CDR2 is YYEEEE in the germline V gene. The whole variable domain, filled in from reference TRBV5-6 and TRBJ1-3, reads DAGVTQSPTHLIKTRGQQVTLRCSPKSGHDTVSWYQQALGQGPQFIFQYYEEEERQRGNFPDRFSGHQFPNYSSELNVNALLLGDSALYLCASSLLTGGNTIYFGEGSWLTVV.

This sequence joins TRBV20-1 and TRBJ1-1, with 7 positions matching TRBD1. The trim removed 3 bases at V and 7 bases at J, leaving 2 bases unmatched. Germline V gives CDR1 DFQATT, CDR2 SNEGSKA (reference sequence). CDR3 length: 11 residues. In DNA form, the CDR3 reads TGCAGTGCTAGGGGGACAGTTGAAGCTTTCTTT. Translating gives CSARGTVEAFF.

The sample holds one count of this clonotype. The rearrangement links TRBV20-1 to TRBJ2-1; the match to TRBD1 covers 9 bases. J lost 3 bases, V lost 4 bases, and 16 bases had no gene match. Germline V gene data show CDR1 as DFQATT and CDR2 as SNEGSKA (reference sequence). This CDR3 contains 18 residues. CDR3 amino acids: CSATGTGSGGEGYNEQFF. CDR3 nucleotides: TGCAGTGCTACCGGGACAGGGAGTGGGGGGGAGGGCTACAATGAGCAGTTCTTC.

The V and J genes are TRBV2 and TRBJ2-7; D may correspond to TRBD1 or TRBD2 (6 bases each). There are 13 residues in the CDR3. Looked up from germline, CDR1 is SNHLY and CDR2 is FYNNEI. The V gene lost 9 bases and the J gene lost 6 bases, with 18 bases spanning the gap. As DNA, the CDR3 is TGTGCCAGTATGGGGGGCGCGGAGAGCGAGCAGTACTTC. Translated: CASMGGAESEQYF.

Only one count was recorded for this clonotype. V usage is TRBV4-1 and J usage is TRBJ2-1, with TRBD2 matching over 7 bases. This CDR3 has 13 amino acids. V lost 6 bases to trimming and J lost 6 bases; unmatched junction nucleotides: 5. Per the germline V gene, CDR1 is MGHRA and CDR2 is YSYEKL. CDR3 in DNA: TGCGCCAGCAGGGGGGGAGGGCGCAATGAGCAGTTCTTC. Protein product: CASRGGGRNEQFF.

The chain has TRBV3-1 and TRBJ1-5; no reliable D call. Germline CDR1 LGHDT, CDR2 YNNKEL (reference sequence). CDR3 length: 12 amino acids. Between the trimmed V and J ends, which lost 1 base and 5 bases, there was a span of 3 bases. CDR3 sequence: CASSQGDQPQHF. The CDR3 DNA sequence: TGTGCCAGCAGCCAAGGAGATCAGCCCCAGCATTTT. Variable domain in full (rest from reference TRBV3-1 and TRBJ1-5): DTAVSQTPKYLVTQMGNDKSIKCEQNLGHDTMYWYKQDSKKFLKIMFSYNNKELIINETVPNRFSPKSPDKAHLNLHINSLELGDSAVYFCASSQGDQPQHFGDGTRLSIL.